The sequence of this T cell receptor (beta chain) was determined in a study of blood T cell repertoires in COVID-19. Study overall: COVID-19 samples, acute and convalescent, were from the United States, Italy and Spain. Sources were T cells, B-cell-depleted T cells, or PBMCs; the material itself was cDNA or gDNA.

TCRdb's copy holds only in-frame clones and misses some; the assay was immunoSEQ multiplex PCR. The sample lists roughly 180,000 clones, around 80% seen once, with about 4% in the top ten. Everyone who took part was roughly 18 to 95 years old, and they came from about two dozen US areas. Cohorts were determined from participant-reported clinical history. The CDR3 spans 14 residues. Trimming pared 2 bases from V and 3 bases from J, leaving 10 bases between. The germline V gene has CDR1 SGHAT and CDR2 FQNNGV. The origin of this receptor is a woman in her fifties or sixties in a cohort exposed to, infected with or recovered from COVID-19 (not recorded which). Source material: PBMCs or T cells enriched from blood (not recorded which). V gene TRBV11-2 combines with J gene TRBJ2-5; D may be TRBD2 (6 bases). The CDR3 bases are TGTGCCAGCAGCTTAACGGCGGGAAAAGAGACCCAGTACTTC. Translating gives CASSLTAGKETQYF.